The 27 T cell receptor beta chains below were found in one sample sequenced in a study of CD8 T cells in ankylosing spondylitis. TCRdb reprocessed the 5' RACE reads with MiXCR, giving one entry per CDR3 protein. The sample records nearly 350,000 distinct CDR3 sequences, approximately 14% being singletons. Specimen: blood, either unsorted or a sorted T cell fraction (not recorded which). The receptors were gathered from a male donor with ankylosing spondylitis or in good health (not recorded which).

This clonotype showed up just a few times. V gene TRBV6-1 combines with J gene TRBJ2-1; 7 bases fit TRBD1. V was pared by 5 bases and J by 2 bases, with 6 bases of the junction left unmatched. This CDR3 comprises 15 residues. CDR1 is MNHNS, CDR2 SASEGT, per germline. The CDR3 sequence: CASSPRGQTYNEQFF. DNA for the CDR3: TGTGCCAGCAGTCCCCGGGGACAGACCTACAATGAGCAGTTCTTC.

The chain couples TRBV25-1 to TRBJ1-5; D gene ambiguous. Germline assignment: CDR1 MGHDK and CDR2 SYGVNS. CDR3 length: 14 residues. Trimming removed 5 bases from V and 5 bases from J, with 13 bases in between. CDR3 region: CASSRTGLDQPQHF. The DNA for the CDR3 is TGTGCCAGCAGTCGGACGGGGTTGGATCAGCCCCAGCATTTT.

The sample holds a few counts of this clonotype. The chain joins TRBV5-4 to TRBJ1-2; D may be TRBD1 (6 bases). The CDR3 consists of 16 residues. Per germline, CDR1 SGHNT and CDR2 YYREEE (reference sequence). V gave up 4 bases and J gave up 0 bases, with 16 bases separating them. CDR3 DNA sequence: TGTGCCAGCAGCCACCCTGGACAGCCAGCTAACTATGGCTACACCTTC. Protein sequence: CASSHPGQPANYGYTF.

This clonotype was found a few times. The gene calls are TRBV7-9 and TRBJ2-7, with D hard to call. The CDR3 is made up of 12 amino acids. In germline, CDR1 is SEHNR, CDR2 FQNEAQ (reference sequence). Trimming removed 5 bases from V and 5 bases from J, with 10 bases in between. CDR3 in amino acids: CASSQTPHEQYF. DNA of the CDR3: TGTGCCAGCAGCCAAACCCCCCACGAGCAGTACTTC.

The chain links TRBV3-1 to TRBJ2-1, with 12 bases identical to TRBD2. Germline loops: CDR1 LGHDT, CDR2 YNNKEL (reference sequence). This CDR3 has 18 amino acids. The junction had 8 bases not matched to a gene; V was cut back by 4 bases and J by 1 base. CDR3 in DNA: TGTGCCAGCAGCCCCCGGCTAGCGGGAGGGCTTTCCTACAATGAGCAGTTCTTC. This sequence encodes CASSPRLAGGLSYNEQFF.

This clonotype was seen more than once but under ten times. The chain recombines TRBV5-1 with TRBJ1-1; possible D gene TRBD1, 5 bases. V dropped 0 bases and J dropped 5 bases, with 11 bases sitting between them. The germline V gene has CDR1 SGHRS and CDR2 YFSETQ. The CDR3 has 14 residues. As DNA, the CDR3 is TGCGCCAGCAGCTTGGAACCGGGGGATACTGAAGCTTTCTTT. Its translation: CASSLEPGDTEAFF.

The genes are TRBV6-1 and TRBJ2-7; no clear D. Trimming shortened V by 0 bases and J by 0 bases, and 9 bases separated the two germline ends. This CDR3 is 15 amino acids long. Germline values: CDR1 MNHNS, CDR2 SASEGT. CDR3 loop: CASSEAGVSSYEQYF. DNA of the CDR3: TGTGCCAGCAGTGAAGCAGGTGTGAGCTCCTACGAGCAGTACTTC.

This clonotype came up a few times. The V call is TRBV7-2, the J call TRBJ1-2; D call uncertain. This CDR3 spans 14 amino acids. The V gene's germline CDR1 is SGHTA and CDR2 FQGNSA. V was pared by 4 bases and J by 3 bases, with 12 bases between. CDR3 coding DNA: TGTGCCAGCAGCTCAGGACCGAGCGACTATGGCTACACCTTC. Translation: CASSSGPSDYGYTF.

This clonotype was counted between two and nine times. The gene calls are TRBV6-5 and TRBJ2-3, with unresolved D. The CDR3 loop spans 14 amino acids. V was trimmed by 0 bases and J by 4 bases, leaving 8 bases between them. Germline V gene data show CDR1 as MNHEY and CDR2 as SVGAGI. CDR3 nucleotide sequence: TGTGCCAGCAGTTACTCGCGACACTCAGATACGCAGTATTTT. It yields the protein CASSYSRHSDTQYF.

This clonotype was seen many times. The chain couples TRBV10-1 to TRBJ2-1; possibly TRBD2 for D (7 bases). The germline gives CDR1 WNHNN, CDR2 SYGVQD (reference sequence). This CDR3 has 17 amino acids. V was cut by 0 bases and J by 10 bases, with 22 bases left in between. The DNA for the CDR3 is TGCGCCAGCAGTGAGTCGCTGGGGGGGCAATCCTCGGGGGAGCAGTTCTTC. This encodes CASSESLGGQSSGEQFF.

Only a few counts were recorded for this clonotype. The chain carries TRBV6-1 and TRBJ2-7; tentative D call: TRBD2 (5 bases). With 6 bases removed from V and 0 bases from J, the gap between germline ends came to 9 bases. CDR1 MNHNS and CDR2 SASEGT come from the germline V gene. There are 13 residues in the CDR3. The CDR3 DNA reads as TGTGCCAGCAGGGTTGACTACTCCTACGAGCAGTACTTC. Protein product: CASRVDYSYEQYF.

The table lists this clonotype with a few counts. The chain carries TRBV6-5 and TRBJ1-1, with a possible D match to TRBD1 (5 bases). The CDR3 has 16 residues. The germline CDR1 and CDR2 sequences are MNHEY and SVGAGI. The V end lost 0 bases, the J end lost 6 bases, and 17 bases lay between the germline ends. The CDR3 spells CASSYSPRALFAEAFF. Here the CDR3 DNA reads TGTGCCAGCAGTTACTCGCCCAGGGCGCTTTTCGCTGAAGCTTTCTTT.

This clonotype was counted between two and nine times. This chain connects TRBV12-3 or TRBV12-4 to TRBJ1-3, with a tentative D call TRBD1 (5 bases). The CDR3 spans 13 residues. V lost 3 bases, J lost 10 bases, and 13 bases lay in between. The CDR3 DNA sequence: TGTGCCAGCAGTTTGGGGACTCTAAATACCATATATTTT. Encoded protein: CASSLGTLNTIYF.

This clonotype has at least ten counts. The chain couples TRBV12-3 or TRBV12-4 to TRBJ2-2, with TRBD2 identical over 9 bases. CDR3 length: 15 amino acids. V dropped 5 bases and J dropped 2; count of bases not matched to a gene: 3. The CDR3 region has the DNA TGTGCCAGCAGTCCTAGCGGGATTAACACCGGGGAGCTGTTTTTT. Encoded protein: CASSPSGINTGELFF.

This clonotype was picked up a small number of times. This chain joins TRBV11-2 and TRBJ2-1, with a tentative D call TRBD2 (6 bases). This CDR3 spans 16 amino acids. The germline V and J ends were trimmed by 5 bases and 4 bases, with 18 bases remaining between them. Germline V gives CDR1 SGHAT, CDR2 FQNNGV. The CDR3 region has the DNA TGTGCCAGCAGCGTTTCCGGGACTGATGTTTACAATGAGCAGTTCTTC. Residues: CASSVSGTDVYNEQFF.

This CDR3 reads CAIRSTDSYNEQFF. Here the CDR3 DNA reads TGTGCCATCAGGAGCACGGACTCCTACAATGAGCAGTTCTTC. The gene calls are TRBV10-3 and TRBJ2-1; D is uncertain. The germline V gene has CDR1 ENHRY and CDR2 SYGVKD. This CDR3 has 14 residues. V lost 6 bases and J lost 0, with 9 bases in between.

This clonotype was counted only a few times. The CDR3 here is CASSEFEGMNTEAFF. CDR3 sequence (DNA): TGTGCCAGCAGTGAATTCGAGGGTATGAACACTGAAGCTTTCTTT. V usage is TRBV25-1 and J usage is TRBJ1-1; no clear D gene. CDR3 size: 15 residues. Germline V gene sequence: CDR1 MGHDK, CDR2 SYGVNS. V lost 1 base and J 0 bases, leaving 9 bases between the germline ends.

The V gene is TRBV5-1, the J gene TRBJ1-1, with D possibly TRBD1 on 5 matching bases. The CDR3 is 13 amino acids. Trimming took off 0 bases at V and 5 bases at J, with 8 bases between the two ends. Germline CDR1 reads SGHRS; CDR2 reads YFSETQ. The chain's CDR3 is CASSLVDKTEAFF. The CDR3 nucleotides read TGCGCCAGCAGCTTGGTGGACAAGACTGAAGCTTTCTTT. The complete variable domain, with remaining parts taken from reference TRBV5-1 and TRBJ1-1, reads KAGVTQTPRYLIKTRGQQVTLSCSPISGHRSVSWYQQTPGQGLQFLFEYFSETQRNKGNFPGRFSGRQFSNSRSEMNVSTLELGDSALYLCASSLVDKTEAFFGQGTRLTVV.

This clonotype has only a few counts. This CDR3 is CSANGLAGLEQYF. For the CDR3, the DNA is TGCAGTGCTAACGGACTAGCGGGGCTCGAGCAGTACTTC. V gene TRBV20-1 combines with J gene TRBJ2-7; 12 bases are a match to TRBD2. V lost 4 bases, J lost 6 bases, and 4 bases stayed unmatched. From germline, CDR1 is DFQATT and CDR2 SNEGSKA (reference sequence). This CDR3 spans 13 amino acids.

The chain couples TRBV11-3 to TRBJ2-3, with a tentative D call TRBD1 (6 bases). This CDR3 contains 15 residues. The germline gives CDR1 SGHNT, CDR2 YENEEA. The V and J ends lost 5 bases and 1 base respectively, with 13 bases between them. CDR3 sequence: CASSEQGLRTDTQYF. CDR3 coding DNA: TGTGCCAGCAGCGAGCAGGGGTTACGCACAGATACGCAGTATTTT.

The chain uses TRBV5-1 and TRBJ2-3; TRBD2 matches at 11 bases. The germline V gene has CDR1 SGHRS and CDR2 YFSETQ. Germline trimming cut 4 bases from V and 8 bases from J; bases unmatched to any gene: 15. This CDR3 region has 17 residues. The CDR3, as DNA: TGCGCCAGCAGCCCGGATGCCGGGACTAGCGGCACGGGTACGCAGTATTTT. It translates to CASSPDAGTSGTGTQYF.

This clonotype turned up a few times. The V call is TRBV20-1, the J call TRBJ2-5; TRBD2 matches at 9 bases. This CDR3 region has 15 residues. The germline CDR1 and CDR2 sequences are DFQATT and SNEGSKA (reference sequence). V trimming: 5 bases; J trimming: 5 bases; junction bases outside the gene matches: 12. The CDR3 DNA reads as TGCAGTGCTCCTAGCTGGCGGGGGGGAGGGGAGACCCAGTACTTC. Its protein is CSAPSWRGGGETQYF.

Here the CDR3 DNA reads TGTGCCAGCAGCTTATTACTGGGGGTTGGCACTGAAGCTTTCTTT. Translated, it gives CASSLLLGVGTEAFF. The chain has TRBV7-9 and TRBJ1-1, with D possibly matching TRBD1 (5 bases). CDR3 length equals 15 residues. The V gene lost 2 bases and the J gene lost 4 bases, with 14 bases spanning the gap. Germline V gene sequence: CDR1 SEHNR, CDR2 FQNEAQ (reference sequence).

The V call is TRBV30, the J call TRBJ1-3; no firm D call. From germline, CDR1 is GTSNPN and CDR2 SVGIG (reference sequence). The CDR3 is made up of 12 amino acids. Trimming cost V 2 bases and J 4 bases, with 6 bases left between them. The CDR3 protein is CAWSPSGNTIYF. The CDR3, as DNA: TGTGCCTGGAGTCCCTCCGGAAACACCATATATTTT. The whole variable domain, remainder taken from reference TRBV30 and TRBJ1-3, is SQTIHQWPATLVQPVGSPLSLECTVEGTSNPNLYWYRQAAGRGLQLLFYSVGIGQISSEVPQNLSASRPQDRQFILSSKKLLLSDSGFYLCAWSPSGNTIYFGEGSWLTVV.

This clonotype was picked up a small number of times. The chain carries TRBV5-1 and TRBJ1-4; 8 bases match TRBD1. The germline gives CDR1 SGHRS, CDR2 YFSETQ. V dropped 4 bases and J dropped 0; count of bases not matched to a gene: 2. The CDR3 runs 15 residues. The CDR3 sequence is CASSTDRATNEKLFF. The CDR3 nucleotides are TGCGCCAGCAGCACGGACAGGGCAACTAATGAAAAACTGTTTTTT.

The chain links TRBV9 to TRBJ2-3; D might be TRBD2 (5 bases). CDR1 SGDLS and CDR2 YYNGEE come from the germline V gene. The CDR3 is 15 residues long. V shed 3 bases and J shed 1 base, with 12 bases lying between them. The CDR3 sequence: CASSARRGGTDTQYF. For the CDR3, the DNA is TGTGCCAGCAGCGCTCGTCGGGGAGGCACAGATACGCAGTATTTT.

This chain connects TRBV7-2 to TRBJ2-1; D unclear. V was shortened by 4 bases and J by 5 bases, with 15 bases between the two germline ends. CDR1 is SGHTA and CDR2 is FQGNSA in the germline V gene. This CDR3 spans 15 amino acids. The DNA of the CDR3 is TGTGCCAGCAGCTCCTGGACGGCCCCAAACAATGAGCAGTTCTTC. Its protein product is CASSSWTAPNNEQFF.